This T cell receptor beta chain was sequenced for a study of blood T cell repertoires in COVID-19 (TCRdb year 2020). With regard to the full study: The collaborator samples originated in the United States, Italy and Spain and spanned the acute and convalescent phases of COVID-19. The repertoires were made available in a free public database intended to serve as a resource for research on the immune response to SARS-CoV-2. HLA class I and class II types, where available, came from metadata supplied by the sample provider rather than from assay-based typing. A de-identified subject ID, COVID-19 status, age in years and sex were almost always included in the sample metadata. The samples were drawn from the first 160 participants of the ongoing ImmuneRACE study and from roughly 1,300 subjects provided by 6 global collaborators. The prospective study material was composed of cDNA or gDNA derived from T cells, B-cell-depleted T cells, or PBMCs. The dataset comprised deeply sampled blood TCRbeta repertoires from subjects exposed to, actively infected with, or recovered from COVID-19. Study-level results and caveats: The quantity of clinical and demographic metadata differed by source and by participant and was supplied without curation.

Looking up the germline V gene (reference sequence) yields CDR1 SEHNR and CDR2 FQNEAQ. Counted from cysteine to phenylalanine, this CDR3 has 15 amino acids. Here the CDR3 DNA is all that survives: 45 bases in frame from base 1. Cut back by 3 bases and 0 bases, the V and J ends lie 11 bases apart. The collaborating institutions used their own protocols to collect whole blood in K2EDTA tubes. For TCRbeta analysis, collaborators shipped samples in one of three forms: frozen whole blood, isolated PBMCs, or DNA extracted from either of those sample types. This clone was seen just once. The antigen it recognizes is unknown. No clone much larger than this one lies a single base away; base qualities are absent. TCRbeta CDR3 regions were amplified from genomic DNA by means of the immunoSEQ Assay, a bias-controlled multiplex PCR. As for how the authors treated the data: The number of nucleated cells in each sample was estimated by amplification of reference gene primers within the assay. To quantify the absolute abundance of each unique TCRbeta CDR3 rearrangement, sequence reads were collapsed and filtered. Productive Simpson clonality was computed per sample as the square root of Simpson's diversity index over productive rearrangements. Held by TCRdb, this immuneACCESS table contains in-frame sequences only and omits some clones. Under half of the omission traces to an unresolved V gene where checked; the cause of the rest is unknown. The V and J calls and clone size come from that table; D and trimming were worked out from the DNA. This sample gives approximately 170,000 clones in total; approximately 87% of them show up just once. The ten largest clones capture around 3.5% of the sample.

The source material was peripheral blood. The receptor was derived from a man aged 18-30 years with active or convalescent COVID-19. In this chain, TRBV7-9 is recombined with TRBJ1-1, with TRBD1 perhaps the D gene, on 5 matching bases. The nucleotide sequence reads TGTGCCAGCAGCTTCCCGACAGTGATGAACACTGAAGCTTTCTTT. Its coded protein is CASSFPTVMNTEAFF.